Listed below are T cell receptor beta chains from one sample, sequenced in a study of T cell responses to AZD1222 COVID-19 vaccine. TCRdb's copy holds only in-frame clones and misses some; the assay was immunoSEQ multiplex PCR. The sample lists about 190,000 clones; 80% to 90% were seen once. The sequences come from peripheral blood, collected on day 0 of MenACWY control vaccination. These receptors were obtained from an adult in good health. The CDR3 runs from the conserved cysteine through the conserved F or W. A D gene is named only where the DNA matches it firmly. Only part of the rows carry a size: once, few, many, or a class if the clone is expanded.

D,J,V,length,size,DNA,CDR3
TRBD2,TRBJ2-3,TRBV19,15,few,TGTGCCAGTAGCACCGGGACTAGAGGGGTAGATACGCAGTATTTT,CASSTGTRGVDTQYF
NA,TRBJ2-5,TRBV5-1,15,NA,TGCGCCAGCAGCTTGGCCGGGAACCCTGAAGAGACCCAGTACTTC,CASSLAGNPEETQYF
TRBD2,TRBJ2-3,TRBV11-3,17,NA,TGTGCCAGCAGCAGGAGAGGTCCGGGGGGGCAAGCAGATACGCAGTATTTT,CASSRRGPGGQADTQYF
TRBD2,TRBJ2-2,TRBV5-1,15,NA,TGCGCCAGCAGCTTAGCGGGAATGGGCACCGGGGAGCTGTTTTTT,CASSLAGMGTGELFF
TRBD2,TRBJ2-3,TRBV5-4,19,NA,TGTGCCAGCAGCTTTTCAGCGGGAGGGCTGGGTGGTGTAACAGATACGCAGTATTTT,CASSFSAGGLGGVTDTQYF
NA,TRBJ1-1,TRBV19,11,NA,TGTGCCACGGGACAGAACACTGAAGCTTTCTTT,CATGQNTEAFF
NA,TRBJ2-1,TRBV7-9,15,NA,TGTGCCAGCAGCCCGAATGGGGTCACCTACAATGAGCAGTTCTTC,CASSPNGVTYNEQFF
TRBD2,TRBJ2-3,TRBV7-2,14,NA,TGTGCCAGCAGCTTTAGCGGGGCCCCAGATACGCAGTATTTT,CASSFSGAPDTQYF
TRBD1,TRBJ1-3,TRBV9,14,NA,TGTGCCAGCAGCGCGGGACAGGGTGGAAACACCATATATTTT,CASSAGQGGNTIYF
NA,TRBJ2-7,TRBV5-5,14,NA,TGTGCCAGCCTCGTCGGGGCCGACTCCTACGAGCAGTACTTC,CASLVGADSYEQYF
TRBD1,TRBJ2-3,TRBV19,15,NA,TGTGCCAGTAGTACTTGGGGACAGCTAAGGGATACGCAGTATTTT,CASSTWGQLRDTQYF
TRBD1,TRBJ1-6,TRBV5-6,15,few,TGTGCCAGCAAGTGGACAGGGGGCTGGGATTCACCCCTCCACTTT,CASKWTGGWDSPLHF
NA,TRBJ2-2,TRBV3-1/TRBV3-2,15,NA,TGTGCCAGCAGCCAAGATTTAGGAAACACCGGGGAGCTGTTTTTT,CASSQDLGNTGELFF
NA,TRBJ2-7,TRBV19,13,NA,TGTGCCAGTAGTACTGGACAGACCTACGAGCAGTACTTC,CASSTGQTYEQYF
NA,TRBJ1-2,TRBV3-1/TRBV3-2,15,NA,TGTGCCAGCAGCCAAGACTGGGACGGAGTCTATGGCTACACCTTC,CASSQDWDGVYGYTF
NA,TRBJ2-1,TRBV6-6,11,NA,TGTGCCAGCATCTCTTACAATGAGCAGTTCTTC,CASISYNEQFF
TRBD1,TRBJ1-2,TRBV24-1,13,NA,TGTGCCACCAGTGATTTCAGGGGGCGAGGCTACACCTTC,CATSDFRGRGYTF
NA,TRBJ1-1,TRBV5-1,14,NA,TGCGCCAGCAGCTTAAGGACCCCGGGGGCTGAAGCTTTCTTT,CASSLRTPGAEAFF
TRBD1,TRBJ2-6,TRBV9,18,few,TGTGCCAGCAGCGCGAGGACAGGCGGCGCCTCTGGGGCCAACGTCCTGACTTTC,CASSARTGGASGANVLTF
NA,TRBJ2-1,TRBV5-1,12,NA,TGCGCCAGCAGCACCACAGCCCACGAGCAGTTCTTC,CASSTTAHEQFF
TRBD1,TRBJ2-7,TRBV28,16,NA,TGTGCCAGCAGTTCTATACAGGGGGCGCGGGTTTACGAGCAGTACTTC,CASSSIQGARVYEQYF
TRBD1,TRBJ1-1,TRBV10-3,17,NA,TGTGCCATCAGTGAGATCGGGAGCAGGGGGCAAGACACTGAAGCTTTCTTT,CAISEIGSRGQDTEAFF
TRBD1,TRBJ1-4,TRBV5-4,15,few,TGTGCCAGCAGCTTATCCGGGACAGGGGGTGAAAAACTGTTTTTT,CASSLSGTGGEKLFF
TRBD1,TRBJ1-6,TRBV27,14,NA,TGTGCCAGCAGTCCAGACAGGGGGAATTCACCCCTCCACTTT,CASSPDRGNSPLHF
TRBD1,TRBJ1-4,TRBV30,13,NA,TGTGCCTGGAGTGTAACAGGGGTAGAAAAACTGTTTTTT,CAWSVTGVEKLFF
NA,TRBJ1-6,TRBV28,15,NA,TGTGCCAGCAGTTTGAGGGCAGGGTCCAATTCACCCCTCCACTTT,CASSLRAGSNSPLHF